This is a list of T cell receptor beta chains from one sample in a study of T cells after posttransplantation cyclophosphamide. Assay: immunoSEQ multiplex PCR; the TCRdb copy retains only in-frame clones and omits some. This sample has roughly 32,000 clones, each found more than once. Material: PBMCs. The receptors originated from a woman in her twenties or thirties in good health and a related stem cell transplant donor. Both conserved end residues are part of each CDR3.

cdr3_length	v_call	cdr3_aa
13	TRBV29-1	CSVETGPGSPLHF
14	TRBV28	CASSFIDRNEKLFF
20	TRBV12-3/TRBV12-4	CASSLGRQGRNLEKKETQYF
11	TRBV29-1	CSVDGSAEAFF
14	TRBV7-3	CASSYRQGTDTQYF
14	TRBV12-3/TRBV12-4	CASSIGQGRDGYTF
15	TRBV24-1	CATSDSTGGFYEQYF
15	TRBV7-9	CASSSDIPMNTEAFF
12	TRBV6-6	CASSYRGHEQYF
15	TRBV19	CASSPRGQGTYEQYF
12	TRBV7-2	CASSPGMGSQHF
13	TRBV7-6	CASTQTDTDTQYF
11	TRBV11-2	CASSLVGEQYF
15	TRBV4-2	CASSSTGGPGEKLFF
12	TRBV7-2	CASSARGPEAFF
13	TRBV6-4	CASGQGEESGYTF
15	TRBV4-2	CASSQDRASSYEQYF
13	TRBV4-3	CASSQEAWREQYF
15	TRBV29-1	CSVEDMGHPYNEQFF
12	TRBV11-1	CASSLDLDEQYF
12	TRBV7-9	CASSWGGNEQFF
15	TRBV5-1	CASSPPGLPGDTQYF
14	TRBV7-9	CASSSMGGYNEQFF
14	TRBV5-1	CASSLGGGVEEAFF
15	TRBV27	CASSSGGTNTDTQYF
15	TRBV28	CASSPPGGDWETQYF
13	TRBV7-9	CASNSGGPYEQYF
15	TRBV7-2	CASSSQGAQNQPQHF
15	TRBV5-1	CASSLAIRSSYEQYF
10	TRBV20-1	CSAGPYGYTF
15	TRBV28	CASSDTGFPTYGYTF
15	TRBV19	CASSPQPAGVGTQYF
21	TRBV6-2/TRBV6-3	CASSFPRMGRTGVSVNTEAFF
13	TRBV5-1	CASSSQMNTEAFF
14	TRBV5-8	CASSPTGGSYGYTF
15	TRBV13	CASSLGQPHTDTQYF
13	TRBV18	CASSPRQGGGYTF
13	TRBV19	CASRDIGPYGYTF
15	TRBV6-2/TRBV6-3	CASSYNRAVNNEQFF
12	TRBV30	CTSRQEDEKLFF
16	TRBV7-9	CASSPRGLVMAGELFF
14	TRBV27	CASSAAPGFTEAFF
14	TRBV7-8	CASSLGRSNQPQHF
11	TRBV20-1	CSARGGLEQFF
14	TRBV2	CASSGQGGGQPQHF
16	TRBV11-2	CASSLEGDSGLDTQYF
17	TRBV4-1	CASSQEASVKAFYEQYF
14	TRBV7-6	CASSPGGQAYEQYF
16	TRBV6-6	CASSYSSSGGTNEQYF
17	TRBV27	CASSPGPQGVSVTEAFF
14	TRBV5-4	CASSGGGSRETQYF
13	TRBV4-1	CASSQGMKVEQFF
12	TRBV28	CASSQGGGPRHF